The present T cell receptor beta chain was sequenced within a study of early T cells in non-severe SARS-CoV-2 infection. The overall study: Sequencing of bulk RNA from unsorted whole blood was done, without chain pairing. The study's findings and limits: Database matching using VDJdb favored anti-spike CD8 responses, with private and CD4 specificities left missing.

Unique molecular identifiers tagged individual cDNA molecules. TCRdb recomputed calls from the 5' RACE reads with MiXCR, one row per CDR3 protein. The sample lists more than 45,000 distinct CDR3 sequences, 12% occurring once. With regard to this clonotype: Its matching antigen is unknown.

The sequenced material came from whole blood. The source is an adult who was a healthcare worker with PCR-confirmed SARS-CoV-2 infection or an uninfected control (not recorded which).

The CDR3 DNA sequence: TGTGCCAGCAGTGCCCAGGGGGGCTTGCACGAGCAGTACTTC. Its translation is CASSAQGGLHEQYF. The chain couples TRBV2 to TRBJ2-7; D might be TRBD1 (7 bases). There are 14 residues in the CDR3. The germline V gene has CDR1 SNHLY and CDR2 FYNNEI. V lost 4 bases to trimming and J lost 5 bases, with 15 bases between them.